The 15 T cell receptor beta chains below come from one sample, sequenced in a study of STAT3 mutations in large granular lymphocyte leukemia. Clones were sequenced by immunoSEQ multiplex PCR, and TCRdb holds only the in-frame ones, with some missing. Of roughly 35,000 clones in the sample, about 88% were seen once. Regarding the study as a whole: Every T-LGLL patient had at least one immunodominant TCRbeta clonotype.

No antigen has been assigned to these receptors. The sequenced material came from PBMCs. The receptors stem from a human donor with T large granular lymphocyte leukemia. Some clones in this sample may be carry-over from other donors' samples.

This clone has a single count. This CDR3 is CASSLWGLAGGPPRKETQYF. In DNA form, the CDR3 reads TGTGCCAGCAGTTTATGGGGACTAGCGGGGGGACCTCCTCGGAAAGAGACCCAGTACTTC. V is TRBV28 and J is TRBJ2-5; TRBD2 aligns across 15 bases. CDR3 length: 20 residues. J was trimmed by 3 bases and V by 0 bases; bases with no gene match: 11. The germline CDR1 and CDR2 sequences are MDHEN and SYDVKM.

This rearrangement joins TRBV28 to TRBJ2-7, with TRBD1 matching over 10 bases. The CDR3 length is 15 residues. Germline loops: CDR1 MDHEN, CDR2 SYDVKM. The V gene end was trimmed by 4 bases and the J gene end by 5 bases; junction bases not matched to a gene: 8. DNA of the CDR3: TGTGCCAGCAGTTCTCCGCCGGGACAGGGGAACGAGCAGTACGTC. It codes for CASSSPPGQGNEQYV.

The chain joins TRBV7-9 to TRBJ2-7, with D unclear. Per the germline V gene, CDR1 is SEHNR and CDR2 is FQNEAQ (reference sequence). The length of the CDR3 is 12 residues. V was cut by 4 bases and J by 11 bases, with 15 bases left in between. The CDR3 is CASSSLGPREYF. CDR3 in DNA: TGTGCCAGCAGCTCCCTTGGCCCACGTGAGTACTTC.

In this sample, this clone turned up once. This chain uses TRBV18 with TRBJ2-5; TRBD2 matches 10 bases. The CDR3 consists of 15 residues. Germline V gives CDR1 KGHSH, CDR2 LQKENI. The V and J ends lost 0 bases and 3 bases, in that order; junction bases with no gene match: 1. The CDR3 loop is CASSPPGLAKETQYF. CDR3 nucleotides: TGTGCCAGCTCACCACCGGGACTAGCGAAAGAGACCCAGTACTTC.

This clone was picked up a small number of times. Its ends do not fully match the called genes, so a read error is possible. The J gene is TRBJ2-3, the V gene TRBV6-5; D is uncertain. Germline V lookup: CDR1 MNHEY, CDR2 SVGAGI. CDR3 size: 13 residues. As DNA, the CDR3 is TGTGCCAGCAGTGAAAGACCCACAGTTACGCAGTATTTT. Protein sequence: CASSERPTVTQYF.

The V call is TRBV27, the J call TRBJ2-3, with 10 bases that match TRBD1. V lost 3 bases and J lost 0; bases outside the gene matches: 3. The germline V gene encodes CDR1 MNHEY and CDR2 SMNVEV (reference sequence). The CDR3 is made up of 16 amino acids. The CDR3 sequence: CASSFGTGASTDTQYF. The CDR3 region has the DNA TGTGCCAGCAGTTTCGGGACAGGGGCCAGCACAGATACGCAGTATTTT.

V usage is TRBV10-3 and J usage is TRBJ2-7, with D unresolved. The V gene's germline CDR1 is ENHRY and CDR2 SYGVKD. Trimming took off 3 bases at V and 4 bases at J, with 7 bases between the two ends. This CDR3 contains 12 residues. The CDR3 nucleotides are TGTGCCATCAGTGAACAAGATTACGAGCAGTACTTC. Translation: CAISEQDYEQYF.

The rearrangement uses TRBV10-3 and TRBJ2-2; D remains unclear. This CDR3 is 13 amino acids long. V was shortened by 7 bases and J by 1 base, with 7 bases between the two germline ends. Germline V gene sequence: CDR1 ENHRY, CDR2 SYGVKD. CDR3 in amino acids: CAITYQNTGELFF. As DNA, the CDR3 is TGTGCCATCACATACCAGAACACCGGGGAGCTGTTTTTT.

The J gene is TRBJ2-5, the V gene TRBV18; maybe TRBD1 (6 bases). There are 14 residues in the CDR3. With 3 bases removed from V and 2 bases from J, the gap between germline ends came to 10 bases. Germline loops: CDR1 KGHSH, CDR2 LQKENI. The CDR3 loop is CASSPRGGQETQYF. The CDR3 nucleotides are TGTGCCAGCTCACCGCGAGGGGGACAAGAGACCCAGTACTTC.

The rearrangement uses TRBV6-5 and TRBJ1-6, with TRBD1 matching over 8 bases. The CDR3 sequence is 15 residues long. Germline V gives CDR1 MNHEY, CDR2 SVGAGI. The ends lost 0 bases at V and 11 bases at J; junction bases unmatched: 6. Written as DNA, the CDR3 is TGTGCCAGCAGTTACTCCTTTTTACAGGGGGCACCCCTCCACTTT. Translated, it gives CASSYSFLQGAPLHF.

The gene calls are TRBV5-4 and TRBJ1-2; TRBD1 aligns across 7 bases. Germline CDR1 and CDR2: SGHNT and YYREEE (reference sequence). The CDR3 totals 17 residues. V lost 0 bases to trimming and J lost 7 bases; unmatched junction nucleotides: 15. CDR3 sequence: CASSLDPNQQGRAGYTF. The CDR3 DNA reads as TGTGCCAGCAGCTTGGATCCCAATCAACAGGGGCGGGCTGGCTACACCTTC.

With regard to this clone: This specimen includes other DNA sequences encoding the same CDR3. CDR3 nucleotide sequence: TGCGCCAGCAGCGTCCAGGGTGGAGATGGCTACACCTTC. This gives the protein CASSVQGGDGYTF. The chain has TRBV5-1 and TRBJ1-2; TRBD1 might be the D (5 bases). The V and J ends lost 4 bases and 6 bases respectively, with 13 bases between them. CDR1 and CDR2 (germline): SGHRS, YFSETQ. The CDR3 is 13 residues long.

DNA of the CDR3: TGCGCCAGCAGCCAAGGGGGTGGGAACGAAAAACTGTTTTTT. Its protein is CASSQGGGNEKLFF. The rearrangement uses TRBV4-3 and TRBJ1-4, with D unclear. This CDR3 contains 14 residues. V was clipped by 1 base and J by 8 bases, with 11 bases between them. Germline V lookup: CDR1 LGHNA, CDR2 YSLEER.

The chain recombines TRBV5-6 with TRBJ1-1, with D unclear. The CDR3 has 16 residues. The germline V gene encodes CDR1 SGHDT and CDR2 YYEEEE. Between the trimmed V and J ends, which lost 0 bases and 0 bases, there was a span of 12 bases. The CDR3 region is CASSLAGVLMNTEAFF. The CDR3 DNA reads TGTGCCAGCAGCTTGGCTGGGGTGCTCATGAACACTGAAGCTTTCTTT.

The CDR3 sequence is CASSATGVEQFF. In nucleotides, the CDR3 is TGTGCCAGCAGCGCCACAGGGGTTGAGCAGTTCTTC. The chain uses TRBV5-4 and TRBJ2-1, with TRBD1 matching 7 bases. Trimming cost V 4 bases and J 9 bases; bases outside gene matches: 4. The CDR3 runs 12 residues. The germline V gene encodes CDR1 SGHNT and CDR2 YYREEE (reference sequence). Together with reference TRBV5-4 and TRBJ2-1, the CDR3 gives the full variable domain: ETGVTQSPTHLIKTRGQQVTLRCSSQSGHNTVSWYQQALGQGPQFIFQYYREEENGRGNFPPRFSGLQFPNYSSELNVNALELDDSALYLCASSATGVEQFFGPGTRLTVL.